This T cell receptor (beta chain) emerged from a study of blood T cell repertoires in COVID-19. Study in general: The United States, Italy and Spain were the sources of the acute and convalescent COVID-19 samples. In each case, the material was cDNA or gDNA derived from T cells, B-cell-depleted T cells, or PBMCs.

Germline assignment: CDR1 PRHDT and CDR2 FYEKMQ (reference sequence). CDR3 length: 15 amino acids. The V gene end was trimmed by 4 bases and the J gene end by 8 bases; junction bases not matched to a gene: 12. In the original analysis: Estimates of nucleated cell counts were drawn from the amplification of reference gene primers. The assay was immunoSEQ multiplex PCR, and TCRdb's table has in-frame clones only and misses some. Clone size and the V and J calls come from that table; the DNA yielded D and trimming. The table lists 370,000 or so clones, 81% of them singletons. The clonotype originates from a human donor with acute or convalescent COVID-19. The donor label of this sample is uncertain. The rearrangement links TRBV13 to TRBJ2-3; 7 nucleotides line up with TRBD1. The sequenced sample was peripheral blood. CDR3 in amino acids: CASSWRHRGGGTQYF. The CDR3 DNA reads TGTGCCAGCAGCTGGCGCCACAGGGGTGGGGGTACGCAGTATTTT.